The 8 T cell receptor beta chains presented below share a single source sample, sequenced in a study of T and B cells in COVID-19 patients. BIOMED2 TRB-A/B primer pools were used in multiplex TRB PCR. TCRdb independently ran MiXCR on the multiplex PCR reads; one entry per CDR3 protein. In the table there are about 15,000 distinct CDR3 sequences, around 30% of which are singletons. Blood genomic DNA input for TRB amplification was 250-500 ng. The sample comprised blood. Receptors originate from a human donor who had recovered from COVID-19.

Concerning this clonotype: This clone may be a read error of a much larger clone one base away. The rearrangement joins TRBV18 to TRBJ2-1, with no clear D. The V gene lost 4 bases and the J gene lost 10 bases, with 17 bases spanning the gap. The germline V gene has CDR1 KGHSH and CDR2 LQKENI. The CDR3 has 14 amino acids. The CDR3 nucleotides are TGTGCCAGCTCACTGCAAGGGCCCAACGGGGAGCAGTTCTTC. As protein: CASSLQGPNGEQFF.

The chain recombines TRBV10-3 with TRBJ2-7; D is unclear. V lost 3 bases to trimming and J lost 1 base, with 13 bases between them. The CDR3 covers 15 residues. Germline lookup yields CDR1 ENHRY and CDR2 SYGVKD. In nucleotides, the CDR3 is TGTGCCATCAGTGAAAGCTTGGGCGGATCCTACGAGCAGTACTTC. The encoded protein is CAISESLGGSYEQYF.

This chain uses TRBV24-1 with TRBJ1-2, with D tentatively TRBD1 (6 bases). There are 14 residues in the CDR3. The germline CDR1 and CDR2 sequences are KGHDR and SFDVKD. Trimming removed 7 bases from V and 4 bases from J, with 15 bases in between. In DNA form, the CDR3 reads TGTGCCACCAGCCCCGGGGGCCCTAGCTATGGCTACACCTTC. Encoded protein: CATSPGGPSYGYTF.

This clonotype occurred a few times. This rearrangement joins TRBV5-4 to TRBJ1-2, with TRBD1 identical over 9 bases. V lost 3 bases, J lost 8 bases, and 8 bases stayed unmatched. The CDR3 is 14 amino acids. Looked up from germline, CDR1 is SGHNT and CDR2 is YYREEE (reference sequence). The CDR3 DNA is TGTGCCAGCAGCTACATACAGGGGGCGTCCGGCTACACCTTC. It codes for CASSYIQGASGYTF.

This clonotype ranks as medium-sized. The CDR3 loop is CASSAPGELFF. CDR3 nucleotide sequence: TGTGCCAGCAGCGCCCCCGGGGAGCTGTTTTTT. This chain joins TRBV6-2 or TRBV6-3 and TRBJ2-2, with D uncertain. CDR3 length: 11 residues. From germline, CDR1 is MNHEY and CDR2 SVGEGT. The V end was cut by 6 bases, the J end by 6 bases, with 5 bases between.

This chain connects TRBV27 to TRBJ2-1, with 7 bases lining up with TRBD2. Germline CDR1 reads MNHEY; CDR2 reads SMNVEV (reference sequence). V dropped 3 bases and J dropped 1; count of bases not matched to a gene: 6. The CDR3 spans 16 residues. CDR3 residues: CASSFNGRMSYNEQFF. The CDR3, as DNA: TGTGCCAGCAGTTTTAACGGGAGGATGTCCTACAATGAGCAGTTCTTC.

By sample share, this clonotype is medium-sized. The J gene is TRBJ2-1, the V gene TRBV29-1; 7 nucleotides line up with TRBD2. V gave up 1 base and J gave up 6 bases; unmatched junction bases: 9. CDR3 length: 15 residues. Germline V gene lookup returns CDR1 SQVTM and CDR2 ANQGSEA. The CDR3 DNA sequence: TGCAGCGTTGAAGTGGGACTACCTGCGCGCAATGAGCAGTTCTTC. Translated: CSVEVGLPARNEQFF.

V gene TRBV24-1 combines with J gene TRBJ2-7; no firm D call. Looked up from germline, CDR1 is KGHDR and CDR2 is SFDVKD. V was trimmed by 9 bases and J by 6 bases, leaving 11 bases between them. The CDR3 has 11 residues. CDR3 in DNA: TGTGCCACCGGAAATCACGGCGAGCAGTACTTC. As protein: CATGNHGEQYF.